The 6 T cell receptor beta chains in this list originate from one sample, sequenced in a study of blood T cell dynamics during melanoma immunotherapy. As to time point: pre-treatment baseline. Only in-frame clones appear in the TCRdb table, and some are missing; sequencing was by immunoSEQ multiplex PCR. This table holds more than 15 clones. Sequences were derived from cell-free DNA from blood, sampled from a patient treated with checkpoint blockade. These receptors were obtained from a human donor with melanoma.

This chain uses TRBV28 with TRBJ1-1; the D gene is possibly TRBD1 (6 bases). V dropped 6 bases and J dropped 0 bases, with 14 bases sitting between them. Germline V CDR1 and CDR2: MDHEN, SYDVKM. The CDR3 length is 15 residues. DNA of the CDR3: TGTGCCAGCAGCACAGGGTTGAGAGTGAACACTGAAGCTTTCTTT. It is translated as CASSTGLRVNTEAFF.

The chain recombines TRBV6-1 with TRBJ1-2, with no clear D. V lost 2 bases to trimming and J lost 4 bases, with 20 bases between them. CDR3 size: 17 residues. Germline V gene sequence: CDR1 MNHNS, CDR2 SASEGT. CDR3 sequence reads: CASSEFVEELWVYGYTF. In nucleotides, the CDR3 is TGTGCCAGCAGTGAATTCGTTGAGGAGCTATGGGTCTATGGCTACACCTTC.

The chain recombines TRBV10-1 with TRBJ2-6; D gene unclear. Germline values: CDR1 WNHNN, CDR2 SYGVQD (reference sequence). The CDR3 consists of 18 residues. Trimming took 5 bases from V and 5 from J, leaving 22 bases between them. CDR3 bases: TGCGCCAGCAGTTCGGCCAGAAGATCGCAAAGTCGGGCCAACGTCCTGACTTTC. It codes for CASSSARRSQSRANVLTF.

This sequence joins TRBV28 and TRBJ2-6; D may be TRBD1 (5 bases). Trimming cost V 5 bases and J 5 bases, with 16 bases left between them. This CDR3 contains 16 residues. CDR1 is MDHEN, CDR2 SYDVKM, per germline. The CDR3 is CASSSRTQSRANVLTF. The CDR3 bases are TGTGCCAGCAGTAGCAGGACACAAAGTCGGGCCAACGTCCTGACTTTC.

This clone was seen once. The J gene is TRBJ2-6, the V gene TRBV7-2; D ambiguous. Germline V gives CDR1 SGHTA, CDR2 FQGNSA. This CDR3 has 18 residues. Trimming took off 5 bases at V and 5 bases at J, with 22 bases between the two ends. CDR3 protein: CASSTLRRRQSRANVLTF. The CDR3 DNA follows: TGTGCCAGCAGCACGTTGCGGAGACGACAAAGTCGGGCCAACGTCCTGACTTTC.

The chain employs TRBV9 and TRBJ2-1; D call uncertain. V gave up 0 bases and J gave up 4 bases, with 5 bases separating them. Germline CDR1 is SGDLS and CDR2 is YYNGEE. CDR3 length: 13 amino acids. The CDR3 reads CASSVEDYNEQFF. DNA for the CDR3: TGTGCCAGCAGCGTAGAAGATTACAATGAGCAGTTCTTC.